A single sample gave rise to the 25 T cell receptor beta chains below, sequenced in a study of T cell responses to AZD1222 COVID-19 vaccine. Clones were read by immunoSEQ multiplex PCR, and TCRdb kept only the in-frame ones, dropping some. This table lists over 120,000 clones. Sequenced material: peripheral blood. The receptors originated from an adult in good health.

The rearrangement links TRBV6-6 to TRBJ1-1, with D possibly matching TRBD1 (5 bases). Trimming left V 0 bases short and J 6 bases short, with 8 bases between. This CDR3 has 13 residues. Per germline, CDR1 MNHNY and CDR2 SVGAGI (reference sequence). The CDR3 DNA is TGTGCCAGCAGTTACTCAGGGGTCGCTGAAGCTTTCTTT. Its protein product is CASSYSGVAEAFF.

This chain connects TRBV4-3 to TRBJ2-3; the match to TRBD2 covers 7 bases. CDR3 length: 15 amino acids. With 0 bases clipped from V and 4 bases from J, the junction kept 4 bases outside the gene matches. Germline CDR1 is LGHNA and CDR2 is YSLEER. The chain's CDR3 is CASSQEGLGADTQYF. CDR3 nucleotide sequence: TGCGCCAGCAGCCAAGAAGGACTAGGCGCAGATACGCAGTATTTT.

CDR3 residues: CAISGTVPATWPYEQYF. In DNA, the CDR3 is TGTGCCATCAGTGGGACAGTCCCGGCGACATGGCCCTACGAGCAGTACTTC. This chain links TRBV10-3 with TRBJ2-7, with D perhaps matching TRBD1 (6 bases). The germline gives CDR1 ENHRY, CDR2 SYGVKD. Trimming cost V 4 bases and J 2 bases, with 21 bases left between them. There are 17 residues in the CDR3.

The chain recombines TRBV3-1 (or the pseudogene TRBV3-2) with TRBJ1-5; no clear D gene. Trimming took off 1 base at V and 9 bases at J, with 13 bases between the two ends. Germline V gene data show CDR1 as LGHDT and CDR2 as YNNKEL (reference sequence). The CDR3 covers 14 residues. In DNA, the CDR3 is TGTGCCAGCAGCCAAGGACGTAGTGCCGGGCCCCAGCATTTT. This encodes CASSQGRSAGPQHF.

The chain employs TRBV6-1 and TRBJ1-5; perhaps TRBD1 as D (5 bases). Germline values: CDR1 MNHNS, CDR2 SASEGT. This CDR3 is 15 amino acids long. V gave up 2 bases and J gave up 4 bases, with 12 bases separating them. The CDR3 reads CASSEFPDRNQPQHF. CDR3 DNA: TGTGCCAGCAGTGAATTCCCAGACAGAAATCAGCCCCAGCATTTT.

The CDR3 coding sequence is TGTGCTAGTGGTTTGGTAAGGAGCGGGGGCCACAATGAGCAGTTCTTC. Its translation: CASGLVRSGGHNEQFF. The rearrangement links TRBV12-5 to TRBJ2-1; 8 nucleotides align to TRBD2. Unmatched junction bases numbered 6, after V lost 0 bases and J lost 5 bases. Germline CDR1 LGHNT, CDR2 FRNRAP. This CDR3 region has 16 residues.

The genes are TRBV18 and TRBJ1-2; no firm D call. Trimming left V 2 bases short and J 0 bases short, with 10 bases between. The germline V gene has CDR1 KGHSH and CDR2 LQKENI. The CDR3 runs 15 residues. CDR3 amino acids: CASSPYSGSNYGYTF. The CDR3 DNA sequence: TGTGCCAGCTCACCATACTCCGGTTCTAACTATGGCTACACCTTC.

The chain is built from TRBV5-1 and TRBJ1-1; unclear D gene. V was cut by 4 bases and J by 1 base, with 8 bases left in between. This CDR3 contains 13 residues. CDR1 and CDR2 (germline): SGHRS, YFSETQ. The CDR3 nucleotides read TGCGCCAGCAGCGACCCAGGGAACACTGAAGCTTTCTTT. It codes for CASSDPGNTEAFF.

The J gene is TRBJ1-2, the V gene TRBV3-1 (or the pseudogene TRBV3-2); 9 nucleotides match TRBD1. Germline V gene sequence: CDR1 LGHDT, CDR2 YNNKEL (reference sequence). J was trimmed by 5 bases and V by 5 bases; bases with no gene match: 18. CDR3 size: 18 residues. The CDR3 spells CASSVPGQGVWVSYGYTF. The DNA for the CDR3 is TGTGCCAGCAGCGTACCGGGACAGGGAGTTTGGGTTAGTTATGGCTACACCTTC.

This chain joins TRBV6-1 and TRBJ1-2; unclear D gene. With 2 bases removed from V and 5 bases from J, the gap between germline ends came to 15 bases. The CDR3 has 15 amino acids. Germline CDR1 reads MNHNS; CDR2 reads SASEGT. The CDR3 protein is CASSETPTRTYGYTF. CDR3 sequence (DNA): TGTGCCAGCAGTGAAACCCCGACGCGGACTTATGGCTACACCTTC.

The CDR3, as DNA: TGTGCCTGGAGGCAGCCCGGCGCCACTAATGAAAAACTGTTTTTT. Its translation is CAWRQPGATNEKLFF. The V gene is TRBV30, the J gene TRBJ1-4; D unclear. Trimming shortened V by 3 bases and J by 2 bases, and 13 bases separated the two germline ends. Germline CDR1 is GTSNPN and CDR2 is SVGIG (reference sequence). The CDR3 covers 15 residues.

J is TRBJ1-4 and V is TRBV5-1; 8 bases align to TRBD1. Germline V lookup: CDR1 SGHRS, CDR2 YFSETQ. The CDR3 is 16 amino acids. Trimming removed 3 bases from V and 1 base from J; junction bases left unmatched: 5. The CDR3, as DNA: TGCGCCAGCAGCTGGACAGGGTTGGGAACTAATGAAAAACTGTTTTTT. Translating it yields CASSWTGLGTNEKLFF. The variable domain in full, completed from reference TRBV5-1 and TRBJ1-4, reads KAGVTQTPRYLIKTRGQQVTLSCSPISGHRSVSWYQQTPGQGLQFLFEYFSETQRNKGNFPGRFSGRQFSNSRSEMNVSTLELGDSALYLCASSWTGLGTNEKLFFGSGTQLSVL.

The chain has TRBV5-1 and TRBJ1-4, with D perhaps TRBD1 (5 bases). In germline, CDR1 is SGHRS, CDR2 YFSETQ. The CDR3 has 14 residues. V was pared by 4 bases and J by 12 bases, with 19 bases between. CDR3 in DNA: TGCGCCAGCAGCCTTCTTCGACAGAGCCAGGAACTGTTTTTT. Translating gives CASSLLRQSQELFF.

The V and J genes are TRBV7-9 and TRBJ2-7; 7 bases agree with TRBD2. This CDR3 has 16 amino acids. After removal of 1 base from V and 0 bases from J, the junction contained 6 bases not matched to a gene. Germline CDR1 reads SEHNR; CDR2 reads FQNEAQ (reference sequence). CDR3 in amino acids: CASSLGGGGDSYEQYF. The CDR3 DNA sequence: TGTGCCAGCAGCTTAGGCGGCGGGGGAGACTCCTACGAGCAGTACTTC.

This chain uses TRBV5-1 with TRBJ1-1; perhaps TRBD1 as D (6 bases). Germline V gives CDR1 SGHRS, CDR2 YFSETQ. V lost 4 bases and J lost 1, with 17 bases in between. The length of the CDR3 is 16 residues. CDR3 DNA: TGCGCCAGCAGCCCCGTTGGGGGGGCCTCGAACACTGAAGCTTTCTTT. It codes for CASSPVGGASNTEAFF.

As DNA, the CDR3 is TGTGCCAGCAGCCGAGGACAGGGGGCAGATACGCAGTATTTT. Encoded protein: CASSRGQGADTQYF. The rearrangement uses TRBV6-4 and TRBJ2-3; TRBD1 agrees at 10 bases. Looked up from germline, CDR1 is MRHNA and CDR2 is SNTAGT. With V trimmed by 6 bases and J by 4 bases, 4 bases remained unmatched. This CDR3 spans 14 amino acids.

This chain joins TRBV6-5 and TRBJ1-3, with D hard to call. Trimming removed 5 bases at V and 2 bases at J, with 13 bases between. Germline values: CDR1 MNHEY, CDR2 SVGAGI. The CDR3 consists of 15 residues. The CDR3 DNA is TGTGCCAGCAGTACCAGCAGACTCCCTGGAAACACCATATATTTT. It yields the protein CASSTSRLPGNTIYF.

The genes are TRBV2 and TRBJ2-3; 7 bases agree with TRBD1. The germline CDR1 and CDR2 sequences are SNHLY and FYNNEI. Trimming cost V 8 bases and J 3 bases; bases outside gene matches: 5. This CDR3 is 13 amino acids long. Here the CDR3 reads CASEGALTDTQYF. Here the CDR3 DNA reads TGTGCCAGCGAGGGGGCTCTGACAGATACGCAGTATTTT.

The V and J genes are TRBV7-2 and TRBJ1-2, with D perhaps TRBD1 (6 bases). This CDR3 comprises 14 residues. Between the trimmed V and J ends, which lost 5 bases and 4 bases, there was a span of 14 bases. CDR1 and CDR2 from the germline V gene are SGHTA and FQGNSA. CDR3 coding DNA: TGTGCCAGCAGCCCGGAACGGGACATCTATGGCTACACCTTC. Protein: CASSPERDIYGYTF.

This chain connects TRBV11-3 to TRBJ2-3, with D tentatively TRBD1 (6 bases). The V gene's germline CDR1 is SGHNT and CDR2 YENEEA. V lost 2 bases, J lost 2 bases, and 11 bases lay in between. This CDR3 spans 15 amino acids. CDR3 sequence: CASSLFQGTTDTQYF. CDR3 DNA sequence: TGTGCCAGCAGCTTATTTCAGGGGACCACAGATACGCAGTATTTT.

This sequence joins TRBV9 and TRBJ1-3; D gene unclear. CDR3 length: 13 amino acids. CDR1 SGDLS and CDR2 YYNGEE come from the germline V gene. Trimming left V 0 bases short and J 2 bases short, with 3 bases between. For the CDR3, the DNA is TGTGCCAGCAGCGTAGATACTGGAAACACCATATATTTT. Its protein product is CASSVDTGNTIYF.

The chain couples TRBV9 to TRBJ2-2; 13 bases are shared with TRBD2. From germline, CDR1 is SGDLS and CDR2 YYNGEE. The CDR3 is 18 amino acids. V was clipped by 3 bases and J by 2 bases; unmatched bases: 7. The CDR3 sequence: CASSGWTSGGPNTGELFF. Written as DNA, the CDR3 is TGTGCCAGCAGCGGGTGGACTAGCGGGGGCCCTAACACCGGGGAGCTGTTTTTT.

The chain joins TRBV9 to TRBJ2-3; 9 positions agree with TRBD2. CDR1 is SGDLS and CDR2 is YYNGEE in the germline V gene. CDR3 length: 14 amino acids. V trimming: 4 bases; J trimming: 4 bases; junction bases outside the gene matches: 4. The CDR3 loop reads CASSTRGGADTQYF. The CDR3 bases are TGTGCCAGCAGCACACGCGGGGGGGCAGATACGCAGTATTTT.

CDR3 DNA: TGTGCCAGCAGCTTTCTACGGACGAACACTGAAGCTTTCTTT. Encoded protein: CASSFLRTNTEAFF. The chain recombines TRBV13 with TRBJ1-1; D is undetermined. This CDR3 region has 14 residues. Germline lookup yields CDR1 PRHDT and CDR2 FYEKMQ (reference sequence). V was clipped by 3 bases and J by 1 base, with 9 bases between them.

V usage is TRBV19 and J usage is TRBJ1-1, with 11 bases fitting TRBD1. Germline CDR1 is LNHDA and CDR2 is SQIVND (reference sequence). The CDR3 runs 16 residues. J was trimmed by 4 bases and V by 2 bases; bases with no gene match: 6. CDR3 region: CASSIKLGQGATEAFF. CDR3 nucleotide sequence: TGTGCCAGTAGTATAAAACTAGGACAGGGGGCCACTGAAGCTTTCTTT.